The clone carrying this T cell receptor (beta chain) was seen repeatedly, ten times or more. What it binds is not known. Relying on iRepertoire HTBI primers and Arm-PCR of CDR3 regions, the team built TCR beta libraries. TCRdb redid the calling of the multiplex PCR reads with MiXCR, one entry per CDR3 protein. Of 450,000 to 600,000 distinct CDR3 sequences listed, approximately 13% are singletons. The sample is drawn from a study of regulatory T cells in long-lasting Graves disease. Study information: Antithyroid drug exposure in newly diagnosed Graves' patients had lasted under 3 months. Overall study findings and caveats: The sample size was small, and this may have reduced accuracy.

CDR1 MNHEY and CDR2 SMNVEV come from the germline V gene (reference sequence). CDR3 length equals 15 residues. V lost 11 bases to trimming and J lost 1 base, with 19 bases between them. Time point denoted: newly diagnosed GD, antithyroid drugs for less than 3 months. RNA from PBMCs was the source of the TCR library. Patients met American Thyroid Association criteria for Graves' disease. These records were also assigned to another study, of T cells in Graves' hyperthyroidism and ophthalmopathy. Per that paper: The blood repertoire included most of the expanded thyroid clonotypes above 0.001.

The chain uses TRBV27 and TRBJ2-3, with D perhaps matching TRBD1 or TRBD2 (5 bases each). The source of this sequence is a young man with Graves disease. This specimen was peripheral blood mononuclear cells (PBMCs), taken at new diagnosis, from a patient treated with antithyroid drugs. This CDR3 is CAAMIGDAGTDTQYF. The CDR3, as DNA: TGTGCCGCTATGATCGGGGACGCTGGCACAGATACGCAGTATTTT.